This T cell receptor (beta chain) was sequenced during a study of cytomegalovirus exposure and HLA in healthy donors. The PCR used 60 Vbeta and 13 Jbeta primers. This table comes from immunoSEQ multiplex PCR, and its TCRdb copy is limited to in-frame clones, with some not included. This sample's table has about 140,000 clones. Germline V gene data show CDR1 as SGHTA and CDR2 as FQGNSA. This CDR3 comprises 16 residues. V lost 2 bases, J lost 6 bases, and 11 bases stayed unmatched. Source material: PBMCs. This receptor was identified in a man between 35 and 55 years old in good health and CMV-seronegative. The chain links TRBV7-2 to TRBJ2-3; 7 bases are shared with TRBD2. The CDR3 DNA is TGTGCCAGCAGCTTATCTGGGCTAGCGGCGGGGGATACGCAGTATTTT. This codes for CASSLSGLAAGDTQYF.